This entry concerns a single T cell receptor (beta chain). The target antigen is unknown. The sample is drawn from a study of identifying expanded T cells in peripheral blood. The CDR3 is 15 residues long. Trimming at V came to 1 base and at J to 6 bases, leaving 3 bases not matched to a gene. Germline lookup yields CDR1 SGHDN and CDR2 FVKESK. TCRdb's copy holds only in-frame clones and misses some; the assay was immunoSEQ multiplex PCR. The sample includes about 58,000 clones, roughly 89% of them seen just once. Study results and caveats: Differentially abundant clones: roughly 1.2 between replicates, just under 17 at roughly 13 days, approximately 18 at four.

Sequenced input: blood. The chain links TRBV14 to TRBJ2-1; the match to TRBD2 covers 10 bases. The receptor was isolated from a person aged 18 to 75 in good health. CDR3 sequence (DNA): TGTGCCAGCAGCCAAGGACTAGCGGGCCTCAATGAGCAGTTCTTC. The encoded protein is CASSQGLAGLNEQFF.